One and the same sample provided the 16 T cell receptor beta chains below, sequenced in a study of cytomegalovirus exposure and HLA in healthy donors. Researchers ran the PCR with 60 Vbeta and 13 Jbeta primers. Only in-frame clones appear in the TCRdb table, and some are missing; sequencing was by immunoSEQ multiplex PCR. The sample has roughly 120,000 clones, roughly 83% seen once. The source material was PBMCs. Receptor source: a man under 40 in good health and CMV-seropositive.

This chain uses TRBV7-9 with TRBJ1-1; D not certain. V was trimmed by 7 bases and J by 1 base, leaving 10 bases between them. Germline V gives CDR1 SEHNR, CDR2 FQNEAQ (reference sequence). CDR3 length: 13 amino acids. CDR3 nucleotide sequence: TGTGCCAGCAATGGCCGGGAGAACACTGAAGCTTTCTTT. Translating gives CASNGRENTEAFF.

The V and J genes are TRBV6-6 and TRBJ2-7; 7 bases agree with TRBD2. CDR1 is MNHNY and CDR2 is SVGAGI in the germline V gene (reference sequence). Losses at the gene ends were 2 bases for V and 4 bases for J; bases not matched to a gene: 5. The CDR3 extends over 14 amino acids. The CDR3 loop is CASSYLTGRYEQYF. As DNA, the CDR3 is TGTGCCAGCAGTTACCTTACCGGGAGGTACGAGCAGTACTTC.

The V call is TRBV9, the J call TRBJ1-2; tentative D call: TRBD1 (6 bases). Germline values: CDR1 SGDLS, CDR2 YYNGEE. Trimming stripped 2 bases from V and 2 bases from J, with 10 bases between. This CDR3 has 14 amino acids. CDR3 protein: CASSVSGANYGYTF. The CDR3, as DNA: TGTGCCAGCAGCGTGTCAGGGGCGAACTATGGCTACACCTTC.

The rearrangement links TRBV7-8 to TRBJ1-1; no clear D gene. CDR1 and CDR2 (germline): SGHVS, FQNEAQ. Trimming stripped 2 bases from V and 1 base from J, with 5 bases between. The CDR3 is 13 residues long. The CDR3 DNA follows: TGTGCCAGCAGCTTAAACAAGAACACTGAAGCTTTCTTT. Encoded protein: CASSLNKNTEAFF.

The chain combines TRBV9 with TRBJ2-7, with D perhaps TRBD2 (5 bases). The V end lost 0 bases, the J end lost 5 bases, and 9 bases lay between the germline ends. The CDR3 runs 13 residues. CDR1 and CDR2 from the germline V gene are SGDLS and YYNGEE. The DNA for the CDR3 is TGTGCCAGCAGCGTAGGGCCGGGGAACGAGCAGTACTTC. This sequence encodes CASSVGPGNEQYF. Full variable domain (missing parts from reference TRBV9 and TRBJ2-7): DSGVTQTPKHLITATGQRVTLRCSPRSGDLSVYWYQQSLDQGLQFLIQYYNGEERAKGNILERFSAQQFPDLHSELNLSSLELGDSALYFCASSVGPGNEQYFGPGTRLTVT.

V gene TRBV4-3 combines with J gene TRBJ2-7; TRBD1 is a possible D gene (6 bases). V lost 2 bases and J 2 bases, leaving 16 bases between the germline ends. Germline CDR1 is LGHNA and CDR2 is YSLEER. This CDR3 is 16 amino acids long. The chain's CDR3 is CASSQFGPGQPYEQYF. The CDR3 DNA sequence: TGCGCCAGCAGCCAATTTGGGCCCGGACAGCCCTACGAGCAGTACTTC.

The CDR3 DNA reads TGTGCCAGCAGTACTTCCGGGACAGGGGGAAGGTACGAGCAGTACTTC. Translation gives CASSTSGTGGRYEQYF. V gene TRBV28 combines with J gene TRBJ2-7, with 11 positions matching TRBD1. Germline CDR1 and CDR2: MDHEN and SYDVKM. The CDR3 consists of 16 residues. V was pared by 5 bases and J by 4 bases, with 10 bases of the junction left unmatched.

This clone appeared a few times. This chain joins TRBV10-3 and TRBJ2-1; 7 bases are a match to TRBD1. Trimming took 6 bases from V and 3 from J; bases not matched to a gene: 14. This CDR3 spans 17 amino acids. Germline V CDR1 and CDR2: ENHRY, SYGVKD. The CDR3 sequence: CAIRPPTTGICYNEQFF. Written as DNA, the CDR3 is TGTGCCATCAGGCCTCCTACGACAGGGATATGCTACAATGAGCAGTTCTTC.

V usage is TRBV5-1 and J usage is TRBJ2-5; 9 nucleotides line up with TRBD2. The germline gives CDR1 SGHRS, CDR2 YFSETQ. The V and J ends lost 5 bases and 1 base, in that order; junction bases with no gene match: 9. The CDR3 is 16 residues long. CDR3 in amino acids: CASSLLAGGVQETQYF. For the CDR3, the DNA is TGCGCCAGCAGTCTCTTGGCGGGAGGGGTCCAAGAGACCCAGTACTTC.

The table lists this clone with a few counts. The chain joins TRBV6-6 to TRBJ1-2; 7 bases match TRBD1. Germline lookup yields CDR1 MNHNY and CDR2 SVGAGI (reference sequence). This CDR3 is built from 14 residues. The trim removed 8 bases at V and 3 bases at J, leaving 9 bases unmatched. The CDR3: CASGKRQGDYGYTF. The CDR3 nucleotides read TGTGCCAGCGGAAAAAGACAGGGCGACTATGGCTACACCTTC.

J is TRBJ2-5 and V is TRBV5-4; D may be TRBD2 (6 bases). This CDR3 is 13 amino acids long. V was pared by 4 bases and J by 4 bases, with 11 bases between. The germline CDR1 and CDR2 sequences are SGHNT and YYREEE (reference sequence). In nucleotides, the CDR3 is TGTGCCAGCAGCCTCATGGGGGGAGAGACCCAGTACTTC. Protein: CASSLMGGETQYF.

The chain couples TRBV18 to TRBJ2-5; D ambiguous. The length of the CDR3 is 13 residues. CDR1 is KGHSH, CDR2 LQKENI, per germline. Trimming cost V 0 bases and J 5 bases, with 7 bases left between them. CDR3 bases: TGTGCCAGCTCACCACCCTCCTCCGAGACCCAGTACTTC. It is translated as CASSPPSSETQYF.

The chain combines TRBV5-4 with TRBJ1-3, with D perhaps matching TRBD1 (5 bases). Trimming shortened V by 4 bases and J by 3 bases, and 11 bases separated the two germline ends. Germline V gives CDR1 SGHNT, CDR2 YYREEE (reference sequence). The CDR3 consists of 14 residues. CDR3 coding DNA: TGTGCCAGCAGCCTGGGACGAGGTGGAAACACCATATATTTT. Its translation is CASSLGRGGNTIYF.

CDR3 sequence: CSVRGSSYNEQFF. CDR3 bases: TGCAGCGTCAGGGGGAGCTCCTACAATGAGCAGTTCTTC. The chain links TRBV29-1 to TRBJ2-1, with 7 bases matching TRBD1. Germline trimming cut 6 bases from V and 0 bases from J; bases unmatched to any gene: 2. The CDR3 extends over 13 amino acids. Germline assignment: CDR1 SQVTM and CDR2 ANQGSEA.

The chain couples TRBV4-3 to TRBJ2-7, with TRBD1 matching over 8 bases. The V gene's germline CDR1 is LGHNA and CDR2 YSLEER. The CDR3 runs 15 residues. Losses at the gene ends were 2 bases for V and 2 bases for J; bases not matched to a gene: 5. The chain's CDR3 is CASSQQGALAYEQYF. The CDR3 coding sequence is TGCGCCAGCAGCCAACAGGGGGCGCTAGCCTACGAGCAGTACTTC.

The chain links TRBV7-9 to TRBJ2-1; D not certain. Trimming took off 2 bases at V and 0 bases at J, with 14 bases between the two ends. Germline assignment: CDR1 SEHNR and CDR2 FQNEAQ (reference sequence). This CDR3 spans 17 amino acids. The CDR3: CASSLSPSPSSYNEQFF. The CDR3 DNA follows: TGTGCCAGCAGCTTATCCCCGTCGCCCAGCTCCTACAATGAGCAGTTCTTC.